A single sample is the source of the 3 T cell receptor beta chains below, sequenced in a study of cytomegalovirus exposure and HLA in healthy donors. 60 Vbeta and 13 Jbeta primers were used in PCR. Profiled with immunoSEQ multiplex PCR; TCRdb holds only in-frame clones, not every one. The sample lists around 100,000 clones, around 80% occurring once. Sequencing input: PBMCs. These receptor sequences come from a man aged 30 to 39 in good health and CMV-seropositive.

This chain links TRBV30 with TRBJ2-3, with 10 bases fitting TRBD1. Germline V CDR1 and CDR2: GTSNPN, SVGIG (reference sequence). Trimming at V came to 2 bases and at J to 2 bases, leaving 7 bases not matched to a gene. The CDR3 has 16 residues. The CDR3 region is CAWSHQGQGYTDTQYF. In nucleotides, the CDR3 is TGTGCCTGGAGTCACCAGGGACAGGGGTACACAGATACGCAGTATTTT.

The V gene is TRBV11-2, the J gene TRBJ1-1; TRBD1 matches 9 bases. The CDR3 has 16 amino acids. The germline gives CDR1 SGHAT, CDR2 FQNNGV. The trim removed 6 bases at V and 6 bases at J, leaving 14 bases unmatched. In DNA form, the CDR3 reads TGTGCCAGCAGTTCGACTCTCCGGGACAGGGAGGCTGAAGCTTTCTTT. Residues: CASSSTLRDREAEAFF. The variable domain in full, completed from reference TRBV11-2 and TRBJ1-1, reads EAGVAQSPRYKIIEKRQSVAFWCNPISGHATLYWYQQILGQGPKLLIQFQNNGVVDDSQLPKDRFSAERLKGVDSTLKIQPAKLEDSAVYLCASSSTLRDREAEAFFGQGTRLTVV.

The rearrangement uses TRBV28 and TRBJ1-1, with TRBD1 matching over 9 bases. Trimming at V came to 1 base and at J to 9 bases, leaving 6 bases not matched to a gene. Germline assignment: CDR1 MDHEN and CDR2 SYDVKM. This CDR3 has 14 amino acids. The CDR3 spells CASSLYIDRGKAFF. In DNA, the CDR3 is TGTGCCAGCAGTTTATATATCGACAGGGGGAAAGCTTTCTTT.